One sample yielded the 12 T cell receptor beta chains listed below, sequenced in a study of cytomegalovirus exposure and HLA in healthy donors. A multiplex PCR was run with 60 Vbeta primers and 13 Jbeta primers. TCRdb keeps only in-frame clones here, not all; method: immunoSEQ multiplex PCR. The repertoire has 100,000 or so clones, about 75% of them found once; the top ten carry about 4.3%. The sample consisted of PBMCs. Receptors were obtained from a woman younger than 30 in good health and CMV-seropositive.

This clone was counted once. The chain is built from TRBV2 and TRBJ1-1; 9 nucleotides agree with TRBD1. The CDR3 spans 15 residues. Trimming took 4 bases from V and 4 from J; bases not matched to a gene: 7. Germline assignment: CDR1 SNHLY and CDR2 FYNNEI. The CDR3 is CASSVQGQGSTEAFF. As DNA, the CDR3 is TGTGCCAGCAGTGTTCAAGGACAGGGGTCCACTGAAGCTTTCTTT.

The J gene is TRBJ2-7, the V gene TRBV2, with 11 bases aligning to TRBD2. Per the germline V gene, CDR1 is SNHLY and CDR2 is FYNNEI. V lost 7 bases and J lost 2; bases outside the gene matches: 7. The CDR3 spans 15 residues. For the CDR3, the DNA is TGTGCCAGCAAACTAGCGGGAGACTCCGCCTACGAGCAGTACTTC. This codes for CASKLAGDSAYEQYF.

The chain joins TRBV5-8 to TRBJ2-2; D ambiguous. CDR1 and CDR2 from the germline V gene are SGHTS and YDEGEE. The ends were cut back, 5 bases at V and 7 bases at J, with 6 bases in the middle. The CDR3 consists of 11 residues. As DNA, the CDR3 is TGTGCCAGCAGGGGCTACGGGGAGCTGTTTTTT. It yields the protein CASRGYGELFF.

CDR3 sequence reads: CASRFGTVNEQFF. CDR3 nucleotide sequence: TGTGCCAGCCGATTCGGGACAGTCAATGAGCAGTTCTTC. The chain employs TRBV25-1 and TRBJ2-1; TRBD1 agrees at 7 bases. Germline CDR1 and CDR2: MGHDK and SYGVNS. V was pared by 8 bases and J by 6 bases, with 7 bases of the junction left unmatched. The CDR3 length is 13 residues.

The chain has TRBV30 and TRBJ2-7, with 7 bases aligning to TRBD2. V gave up 2 bases and J gave up 3 bases; unmatched junction bases: 4. Germline V gene sequence: CDR1 GTSNPN, CDR2 SVGIG (reference sequence). This CDR3 is built from 13 residues. Written as DNA, the CDR3 is TGTGCCTGGAGTTCGGGACTAATCTACGAGCAGTACTTC. Protein sequence: CAWSSGLIYEQYF.

The V call is TRBV7-3, the J call TRBJ2-5; 11 bases line up with TRBD2. The CDR3 has 15 residues. Trimming cost V 5 bases and J 7 bases; bases outside gene matches: 9. Germline CDR1 SGHTA, CDR2 FQGTGA. CDR3 coding DNA: TGTGCCAGCAGCGCTACTAGCGGGAGCGGGGGGACCCAGTACTTC. It codes for CASSATSGSGGTQYF. The full variable domain, its missing parts supplied by reference TRBV7-3 and TRBJ2-5, is GAGVSQTPSNKVTEKGKYVELRCDPISGHTALYWYRQSLGQGPEFLIYFQGTGAADDSGLPNDRFFAVRPEGSVSTLKIQRTERGDSAVYLCASSATSGSGGTQYFGPGTRLLVL.

This clone has a handful of counts. J is TRBJ1-1 and V is TRBV5-1, with TRBD1 matching 9 bases. Germline V CDR1 and CDR2: SGHRS, YFSETQ. The CDR3 covers 15 residues. V trimming: 4 bases; J trimming: 5 bases; junction bases outside the gene matches: 9. The CDR3 region has the DNA TGCGCCAGCAGCGCGGGACAGGGAGAGAGGACTGAAGCTTTCTTT. Its protein is CASSAGQGERTEAFF.

CDR3 DNA: TGTGCCAGCTCACCGGGGCTAGCGGGTTACGAGCAGTACTTC. Residues: CASSPGLAGYEQYF. The chain has TRBV18 and TRBJ2-7; 8 nucleotides match TRBD2. There are 14 residues in the CDR3. Per the germline V gene, CDR1 is KGHSH and CDR2 is LQKENI. Trimming at V came to 3 bases and at J to 4 bases, leaving 5 bases not matched to a gene.

This sequence joins TRBV7-3 and TRBJ2-2, with D perhaps TRBD2 (6 bases). Germline V lookup: CDR1 SGHTA, CDR2 FQGTGA. This CDR3 contains 15 residues. Trimming took 8 bases from V and 4 from J, leaving 17 bases between them. This CDR3 is CASGDSGGATGELFF. DNA for the CDR3: TGTGCCAGCGGCGATAGCGGCGGGGCCACCGGGGAGCTGTTTTTT.

The chain uses TRBV7-9 and TRBJ1-1; TRBD1 might be the D (6 bases). This CDR3 contains 13 residues. V was cut by 0 bases and J by 10 bases, with 12 bases left in between. Germline CDR1 and CDR2: SEHNR and FQNEAQ (reference sequence). CDR3 nucleotide sequence: TGTGCCAGCAGCTTAGCGCTAGGGGGGGGAGCTTTCTTT. Amino acid sequence: CASSLALGGGAFF.

This chain uses TRBV10-1 with TRBJ1-5; TRBD1 aligns across 8 bases. Germline assignment: CDR1 WNHNN and CDR2 SYGVQD (reference sequence). The V segment lost 0 bases and the J segment 2 bases; nucleotides outside the gene matches: 6. CDR3 length equals 17 residues. CDR3 sequence reads: CASSESTAGGGNQPQHF. The CDR3 region has the DNA TGCGCCAGCAGTGAGTCGACTGCAGGGGGCGGCAATCAGCCCCAGCATTTT.

This sequence joins TRBV12-5 and TRBJ2-1; 10 bases agree with TRBD2. This CDR3 region has 15 residues. The germline V gene has CDR1 LGHNT and CDR2 FRNRAP. J lost 6 bases, V lost 0 bases, and 2 bases had no gene match. In DNA, the CDR3 is TGTGCTAGTGGTTTGGTAGCGGGAGGGCCCAATGAGCAGTTCTTC. Translated, it gives CASGLVAGGPNEQFF.